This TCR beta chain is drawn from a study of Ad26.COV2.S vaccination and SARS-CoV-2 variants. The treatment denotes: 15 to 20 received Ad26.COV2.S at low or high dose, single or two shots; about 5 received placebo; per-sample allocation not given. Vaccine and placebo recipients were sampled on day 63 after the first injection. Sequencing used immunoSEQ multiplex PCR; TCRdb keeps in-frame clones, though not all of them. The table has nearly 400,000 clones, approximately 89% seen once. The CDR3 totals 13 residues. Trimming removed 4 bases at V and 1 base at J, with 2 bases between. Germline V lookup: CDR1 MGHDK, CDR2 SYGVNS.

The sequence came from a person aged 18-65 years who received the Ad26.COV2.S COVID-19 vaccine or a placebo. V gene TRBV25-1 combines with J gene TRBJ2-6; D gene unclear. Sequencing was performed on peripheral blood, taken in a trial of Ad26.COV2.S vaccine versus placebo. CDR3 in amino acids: CASSGSGANVLTF. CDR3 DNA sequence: TGTGCCAGCAGTGGGTCTGGGGCCAACGTCCTGACTTTC.